These T cell receptor beta chains were read from a single sample in a study of T-cell reconstitution after alpha-beta-depleted transplantation in children. TCRdb re-called the PCR reads with MiXCR, one entry per CDR3 protein. This sample yields 55,000 to 70,000 distinct CDR3 sequences, of which around 9.9% are seen a single time; less than 15% belongs to the top ten. Sequencing used PBMCs, obtained before TCRalphabeta/CD19-depleted stem cell transplant. The source is a boy younger than 18 with acute myeloid leukemia, due to receive a stem cell transplant. Both conserved end residues are part of each CDR3. A D gene is named only where the DNA matches it firmly. The size field is filled for only some rows; it gives once, few, many or a size class.

j_gene | len | d_gene | v_gene | abundance | CDR3aa | CDR3nt
TRBJ2-1 | 13 | - | TRBV29-1 | many | CSVGVQVSNEQFF | TGCAGCGTTGGGGTGCAGGTGTCCAATGAGCAGTTCTTC
TRBJ2-2 | 17 | TRBD1 | TRBV12-3/TRBV12-4 | many | CASFLGANRGHTGELFF | TGTGCCAGCTTTTTGGGTGCAAACAGGGGGCACACCGGGGAGCTGTTTTTT
TRBJ1-2 | 15 | - | TRBV4-1 | many | CASRRTRADRYGYTF | TGCGCCAGCAGGCGTACTAGGGCAGACCGCTATGGCTACACCTTC
TRBJ2-3 | 16 | TRBD1 | TRBV12-3/TRBV12-4 | many | CASSRGQGEGTDTQYF | TGTGCCAGCAGCCGCGGACAGGGAGAGGGCACAGATACGCAGTATTTT
TRBJ2-7 | 17 | TRBD1 | TRBV9 | many | CASSVEATGQWGDEQYF | TGTGCCAGCAGCGTAGAGGCGACGGGACAGTGGGGAGACGAGCAGTACTTC
TRBJ2-3 | 17 | TRBD2 | TRBV3-1 | many | CASSQDLVAGATDTQYF | TGTGCCAGCAGCCAAGATTTGGTAGCGGGAGCCACAGATACGCAGTATTTT
TRBJ1-2 | 14 | - | TRBV10-1 | - | CASSPSGPGSGYTF | TGCGCCAGCAGTCCTTCCGGCCCCGGGAGCGGCTACACCTTC
TRBJ1-1 | 16 | TRBD1 | TRBV15 | many | CATSRRTGRADTEAFF | TGTGCCACCAGCAGACGGACAGGTCGAGCGGACACTGAAGCTTTCTTT
TRBJ2-2 | 15 | TRBD1 | TRBV7-9 | - | CASSRRQGITGDLFF | TGTGCCAGCAGCCGCCGACAGGGGATCACCGGGGACCTGTTTTTT
TRBJ2-7 | 16 | - | TRBV9 | many | CASSVEGTRSAYEQYF | TGTGCCAGCAGCGTAGAGGGGACGAGGAGCGCCTACGAGCAGTACTTC
TRBJ1-1 | 13 | - | TRBV12-3/TRBV12-4 | - | CASSLTGDTEAFF | TGTGCCAGCAGTCTGACGGGGGACACTGAAGCTTTCTTT
TRBJ2-1 | 19 | TRBD2 | TRBV27 | many | CASSLTGLAGGRSYNEQFF | TGTGCCAGCAGTTTAACGGGACTAGCGGGAGGGCGCTCCTACAATGAGCAGTTCTTC
TRBJ1-6 | 12 | TRBD1 | TRBV5-4 | many | CASSRDSSPLHF | TGTGCCAGCAGCCGGGACAGTTCACCCCTCCACTTT
TRBJ2-7 | 13 | - | TRBV9 | many | CASSVDNLYEQYF | TGTGCCAGCAGCGTAGACAATCTCTACGAGCAGTACTTC
TRBJ1-1 | 16 | - | TRBV12-3/TRBV12-4 | many | CASSLSSGGFGTEAFF | TGTGCCAGCAGTTTGAGTTCGGGGGGCTTTGGCACTGAAGCTTTCTTT
TRBJ2-7 | 13 | - | TRBV7-9 | many | CASTPRVSYEQYF | TGTGCCAGCACTCCCAGGGTCTCCTACGAGCAGTACTTC
TRBJ1-2 | 13 | - | TRBV20-1 | - | CSARFRDGAGYTF | TGCAGTGCTAGATTCAGGGACGGAGCTGGCTACACCTTC